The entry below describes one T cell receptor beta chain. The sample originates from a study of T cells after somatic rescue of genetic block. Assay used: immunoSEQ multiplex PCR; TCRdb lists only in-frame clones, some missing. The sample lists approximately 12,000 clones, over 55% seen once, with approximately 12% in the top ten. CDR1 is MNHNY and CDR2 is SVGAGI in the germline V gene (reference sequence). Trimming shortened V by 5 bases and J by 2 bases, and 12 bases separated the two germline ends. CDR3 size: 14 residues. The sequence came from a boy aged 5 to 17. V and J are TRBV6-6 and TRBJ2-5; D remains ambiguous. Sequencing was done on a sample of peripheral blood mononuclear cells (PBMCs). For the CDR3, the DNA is TGTGCCAGCAGTCACCGCGGTGTTCAAGAGACCCAGTACTTC. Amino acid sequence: CASSHRGVQETQYF.